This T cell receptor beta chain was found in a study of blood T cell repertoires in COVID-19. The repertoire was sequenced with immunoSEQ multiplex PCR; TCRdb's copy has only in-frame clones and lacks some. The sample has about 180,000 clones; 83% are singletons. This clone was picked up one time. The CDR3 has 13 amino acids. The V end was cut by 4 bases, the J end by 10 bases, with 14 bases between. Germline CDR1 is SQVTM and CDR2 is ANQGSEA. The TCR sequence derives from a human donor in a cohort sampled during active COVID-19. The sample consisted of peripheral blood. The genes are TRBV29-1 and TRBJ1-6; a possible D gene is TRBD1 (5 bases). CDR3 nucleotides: TGCAGCGTTGCCTCGGGGGAGGACTCACCCCTCCACTTT. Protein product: CSVASGEDSPLHF.